The 29 T cell receptor beta chains listed next were all sequenced from one sample in a study of beta chain features in type 1 diabetes. The whole isolated RNA underwent reverse transcription, so sequencing captured expressed TCRB transcripts. The table came from immunoSEQ multiplex PCR; TCRdb's copy has only in-frame clones and leaves some out. The table has 300,000 to 450,000 clones, around a tenth seen once. These receptors lack a known antigen. Overall study results and limits: Within each of all four CD4+ subsets, Type 1 diabetes patients had TCRB CDR3s that were moderately but significantly shorter.

Input material: central memory CD4+ T cells from blood. All receptors come from a man aged 25-40 years with type 1 diabetes.

V and J are TRBV6-5 and TRBJ1-5; D unresolved. Germline values: CDR1 MNHEY, CDR2 SVGAGI. This CDR3 has 14 residues. The V end lost 6 bases, the J end lost 6 bases, and 15 bases lay between the germline ends. CDR3 DNA sequence: TGTGCCAGCAGCCTAGTCCCGCACGGTCAGCCCCAGCATTTT. Protein sequence: CASSLVPHGQPQHF.

The CDR3, as DNA: TGTGCCAGCAGTTCGACAGGGGCCAACTCCTACGAGCAGTACTTC. The encoded protein is CASSSTGANSYEQYF. The chain is built from TRBV28 and TRBJ2-7, with 8 bases aligning to TRBD1. The CDR3 spans 15 residues. Per the germline V gene, CDR1 is MDHEN and CDR2 is SYDVKM. The junction had 5 bases not matched to a gene; V was cut back by 4 bases and J by 0 bases.

The V and J genes are TRBV28 and TRBJ1-1, with 7 nucleotides matching TRBD1. The CDR3 is 16 amino acids. CDR1 MDHEN and CDR2 SYDVKM come from the germline V gene. With 1 base clipped from V and 4 bases from J, the junction kept 9 bases outside the gene matches. CDR3 DNA sequence: TGTGCCAGCAGTTTATATGGGGCCCCAGGGGGCACTGAAGCTTTCTTT. Protein product: CASSLYGAPGGTEAFF. Supplemented by reference TRBV28 and TRBJ1-1, the full variable domain reads DVKVTQSSRYLVKRTGEKVFLECVQDMDHENMFWYRQDPGLGLRLIYFSYDVKMKEKGDIPEGYSVSREKKERFSLILESASTNQTSMYLCASSLYGAPGGTEAFFGQGTRLTVV.

This clone was counted many times. The chain joins TRBV5-1 to TRBJ1-3; D not resolved. CDR3 size: 15 residues. Looked up from germline, CDR1 is SGHRS and CDR2 is YFSETQ. Trimming cost V 0 bases and J 5 bases, with 12 bases left between them. CDR3 region: CASSLDGVKRNTIYF. Written as DNA, the CDR3 is TGCGCCAGCAGCTTGGATGGAGTTAAGAGAAACACCATATATTTT.

The chain is built from TRBV6-5 and TRBJ2-1, with no clear D. Germline CDR1 MNHEY, CDR2 SVGAGI. The CDR3 contains 11 residues. V shed 6 bases and J shed 8 bases, with 8 bases lying between them. In nucleotides, the CDR3 is TGTGCCAGCAGGGCCCGAGATGAGCAGTTCTTC. Translated: CASRARDEQFF.

A few counts support this clone. This chain connects TRBV28 to TRBJ1-4, with D perhaps matching TRBD1 (6 bases). This CDR3 has 15 amino acids. V gave up 4 bases and J gave up 4 bases, with 13 bases separating them. Looked up from germline, CDR1 is MDHEN and CDR2 is SYDVKM. In nucleotides, the CDR3 is TGTGCCAGCAGTTCTGGGGGCGGTAATAATGAAAAACTGTTTTTT. The encoded protein is CASSSGGGNNEKLFF. The full variable domain, its missing parts supplied by reference TRBV28 and TRBJ1-4, is DVKVTQSSRYLVKRTGEKVFLECVQDMDHENMFWYRQDPGLGLRLIYFSYDVKMKEKGDIPEGYSVSREKKERFSLILESASTNQTSMYLCASSSGGGNNEKLFFGSGTQLSVL.

This clone has a handful of counts. The chain couples TRBV6-6 to TRBJ2-7; 11 nucleotides line up with TRBD1. The CDR3 runs to 16 residues. V was clipped by 5 bases and J by 0 bases; unmatched bases: 6. Germline CDR1 is MNHNY and CDR2 is SVGAGI (reference sequence). CDR3 sequence reads: CASSTTGTGGSYEQYF. The CDR3 nucleotides are TGTGCCAGCAGTACAACCGGGACAGGGGGCTCCTACGAGCAGTACTTC.

This clone was seen more than once but under ten times. V gene TRBV7-2 combines with J gene TRBJ2-1; weak D call: TRBD2 (5 bases). The CDR3 runs to 13 residues. Germline-derived CDR1 and CDR2 are SGHTA and FQGNSA. The CDR3 coding sequence is TGTGCTTTGCAGCGGAGCGCCTACAATGAGCAGTTCTTC. Amino acids: CALQRSAYNEQFF.

This clone showed up just a few times. This chain joins TRBV19 and TRBJ1-5, with D perhaps TRBD1 (5 bases). Trimming shortened V by 5 bases and J by 4 bases, and 18 bases separated the two germline ends. CDR3 length: 16 residues. Per germline, CDR1 LNHDA and CDR2 SQIVND (reference sequence). CDR3 in amino acids: CASSDRGTALNQPQHF. In DNA form, the CDR3 reads TGTGCCAGTAGTGATAGAGGGACTGCCTTAAATCAGCCCCAGCATTTT. The full variable domain, in which reference TRBV19 and TRBJ1-5 provide the parts outside the CDR3, is DGGITQSPKYLFRKEGQNVTLSCEQNLNHDAMYWYRQDPGQGLRLIYYSQIVNDFQKGDIAEGYSVSREKKESFPLTVTSAQKNPTAFYLCASSDRGTALNQPQHFGDGTRLSIL.

In its sample, this clone was seen once. The CDR3 DNA follows: TGTGCCAGCAGGCGCGACAGTGAGAGCTCCTACGAGCAGTACTTC. Encoded protein: CASRRDSESSYEQYF. V usage is TRBV6-5 and J usage is TRBJ2-7, with a weak D call TRBD1 (5 bases). The CDR3 spans 15 residues. The germline V and J ends were trimmed by 6 bases and 0 bases, with 15 bases remaining between them. Germline assignment: CDR1 MNHEY and CDR2 SVGAGI.

This clone was found a few times. The chain joins TRBV6-4 to TRBJ1-1; a weak D match, TRBD1 (5 bases). CDR1 is MRHNA, CDR2 SNTAGT, per germline. V was cut by 6 bases and J by 8 bases, with 19 bases left in between. The CDR3 has 14 residues. The CDR3 loop is CASSVQDGAGEAFF. CDR3 nucleotide sequence: TGTGCCAGCAGCGTCCAGGATGGGGCGGGGGAAGCTTTCTTT.

This clone occurred a few times. J is TRBJ1-2 and V is TRBV6-5; no clear D. The CDR3 has 15 amino acids. V was pared by 6 bases and J by 4 bases, with 18 bases between. CDR1 is MNHEY and CDR2 is SVGAGI in the germline V gene. CDR3 bases: TGTGCCAGCAGCTCCGATCCGGGGAGCAGCTATGGCTACACCTTC. Translated: CASSSDPGSSYGYTF.

This clone was observed a handful of times. This chain links TRBV6-1 with TRBJ2-7, with D uncertain. Per germline, CDR1 MNHNS and CDR2 SASEGT. This CDR3 has 11 residues. With 7 bases removed from V and 2 bases from J, the gap between germline ends came to 6 bases. In nucleotides, the CDR3 is TGTGCCAGCACCGAGACCTACGAGCAGTACTTC. This codes for CASTETYEQYF.

This clone was seen a few times. The genes are TRBV12-5 and TRBJ1-1; no reliable D call. The germline V gene has CDR1 LGHNT and CDR2 FRNRAP. The V end was cut by 8 bases, the J end by 1 base, with 11 bases between. The CDR3 is made up of 13 amino acids. CDR3 in DNA: TGTGCTAGTAGCCCCGATCAGAACACTGAAGCTTTCTTT. Residues: CASSPDQNTEAFF.

The CDR3 sequence is CASSPGPAAGQETQYF. The CDR3 nucleotides are TGCGCCAGCAGCCCAGGGCCCGCAGCAGGACAAGAGACCCAGTACTTC. V and J are TRBV4-1 and TRBJ2-5; a weak D match, TRBD1 (5 bases). CDR1 and CDR2 (germline): MGHRA, YSYEKL. The CDR3 extends over 16 amino acids. V was pared by 4 bases and J by 2 bases, with 17 bases between.

This clone was seen many times. The chain recombines TRBV6-5 with TRBJ2-1; D is ambiguous. V dropped 7 bases and J dropped 4 bases, with 14 bases sitting between them. Germline V gene lookup returns CDR1 MNHEY and CDR2 SVGAGI. This CDR3 spans 14 amino acids. The CDR3 DNA sequence: TGTGCCAGCACCCGCCGGCGAGGTTACAATGAGCAGTTCTTC. It codes for CASTRRRGYNEQFF.

This clone was seen only a few times. The chain links TRBV11-2 to TRBJ1-1; D perhaps matches TRBD1 (5 bases). The germline CDR1 and CDR2 sequences are SGHAT and FQNNGV. The V end lost 1 base, the J end lost 3 bases, and 12 bases lay between the germline ends. The CDR3 covers 15 residues. The CDR3 bases are TGTGCCAGCAGCTTAGCCCCGGCAGGGTACACTGAAGCTTTCTTT. This codes for CASSLAPAGYTEAFF.

This clone was seen a few times. Here the CDR3 DNA reads TGTGCCAGCCATAGAACAGGGGGTGGAGGCTACACCTTC. Its translation is CASHRTGGGGYTF. The genes are TRBV27 and TRBJ1-2; 8 nucleotides align to TRBD1. The germline gives CDR1 MNHEY, CDR2 SMNVEV (reference sequence). V lost 8 bases, J lost 8 bases, and 10 bases stayed unmatched. The CDR3 has 13 amino acids.

The sample holds a few counts of this clone. The CDR3 here is CASSETGGSGTEAFF. For the CDR3, the DNA is TGTGCCAGCAGTGAGACAGGGGGAAGTGGCACTGAAGCTTTCTTT. This chain links TRBV25-1 with TRBJ1-1; TRBD1 aligns across 9 bases. V was clipped by 3 bases and J by 4 bases; unmatched bases: 6. Germline-derived CDR1 and CDR2 are MGHDK and SYGVNS. The CDR3 is made up of 15 amino acids.

This chain joins TRBV2 and TRBJ2-5; D uncertain. The V end was cut by 5 bases, the J end by 3 bases, with 10 bases between. Germline CDR1 reads SNHLY; CDR2 reads FYNNEI. This CDR3 has 13 residues. The CDR3 DNA is TGTGCCAGCAGTCGCGTCAAGAAAGAGACCCAGTACTTC. Translation gives CASSRVKKETQYF.

In this sample, this clone turned up a few times. The rearrangement uses TRBV5-4 and TRBJ1-2; D remains unclear. Trimming stripped 2 bases from V and 3 bases from J, with 8 bases between. This CDR3 has 13 residues. The germline CDR1 and CDR2 sequences are SGHNT and YYREEE (reference sequence). For the CDR3, the DNA is TGTGCCAGCAGCTTAATGCGGGACTATGGCTACACCTTC. Translation: CASSLMRDYGYTF.

DNA for the CDR3: TGTGCCAGCAGCGGTTGGGATCAGCCCCAGCATTTT. Translation gives CASSGWDQPQHF. This chain links TRBV27 with TRBJ1-5; D is unclear. CDR1 is MNHEY, CDR2 SMNVEV, per germline (reference sequence). Deletions cut 6 bases from V and 5 bases from J, with 8 bases between. CDR3 length: 12 amino acids.

The rearrangement joins TRBV7-9 to TRBJ1-2, with TRBD1 matching over 9 bases. Looked up from germline, CDR1 is SEHNR and CDR2 is FQNEAQ (reference sequence). The trim removed 0 bases at V and 8 bases at J, leaving 10 bases unmatched. The CDR3 length is 16 residues. The CDR3 DNA sequence: TGTGCCAGCAGCTTAGCGGGTACACAGGGGGCGCAAGGCTACACCTTC. Translating it yields CASSLAGTQGAQGYTF.

This clone appeared many times. The V call is TRBV19, the J call TRBJ2-6, with unresolved D. This CDR3 is built from 15 residues. CDR1 and CDR2 from the germline V gene are LNHDA and SQIVND (reference sequence). Trimming took off 3 bases at V and 2 bases at J, with 8 bases between the two ends. CDR3 residues: CASSMARTGANVLTF. CDR3 DNA sequence: TGTGCCAGTAGTATGGCCAGGACTGGGGCCAACGTCCTGACTTTC.

This clone came up many times. The V and J genes are TRBV28 and TRBJ2-1; 9 nucleotides agree with TRBD2. After removal of 6 bases from V and 8 bases from J, the junction contained 8 bases not matched to a gene. The CDR3 runs to 14 residues. Germline CDR1 and CDR2: MDHEN and SYDVKM. DNA for the CDR3: TGTGCCAGCAGGCAGCGGGAGGATCCCCATGAGCAGTTCTTC. Encoded protein: CASRQREDPHEQFF. Full variable domain (remainder filled in from reference TRBV28 and TRBJ2-1): DVKVTQSSRYLVKRTGEKVFLECVQDMDHENMFWYRQDPGLGLRLIYFSYDVKMKEKGDIPEGYSVSREKKERFSLILESASTNQTSMYLCASRQREDPHEQFFGPGTRLTVL.

This clone was recorded a few times. This rearrangement joins TRBV18 to TRBJ2-2, with D perhaps TRBD1 (6 bases). Per germline, CDR1 KGHSH and CDR2 LQKENI. The CDR3 totals 16 residues. Trimming shortened V by 3 bases and J by 5 bases, and 16 bases separated the two germline ends. The CDR3 sequence is CASSPGTNLITGELFF. The CDR3 bases are TGTGCCAGCTCACCGGGGACAAACCTAATTACCGGGGAGCTGTTTTTT.

This clone was recorded once. A much larger clone lies a single base off, so this may be a read error. The V call is TRBV21-1, the J call TRBJ2-5. TRBV21-1 is marked as a pseudogene. The CDR3 contains 14 residues. CDR3: CASSLSLVSETQYF. The DNA for the CDR3 is TGTGCCAGCAGTTTATCTTTGGTCAGCGAGACCCAGTACTTC.

With regard to this clone: One junction end does not reproduce the germline sequence, and a read error may be involved. The chain links TRBV30 to TRBJ2-7; D is ambiguous. CDR3 length: 11 residues. The V gene's germline CDR1 is GTSNPN and CDR2 SVGIG (reference sequence). The CDR3, as DNA: TGTGCCTGGAGTGTATCCCAGGTCTTGGACTTC. Translating gives CAWSVSQVLDF.

This clone occurred many times. CDR3 DNA: TGCGCCAGCAGCCGACTCGGGACAGGGTTGTTTTTT. This codes for CASSRLGTGLFF. This sequence joins TRBV4-3 and TRBJ1-4; 9 bases map to TRBD1. Trimming took 4 bases from V and 15 from J; bases not matched to a gene: 6. Germline CDR1 reads LGHNA; CDR2 reads YSLEER. This CDR3 region has 12 residues.